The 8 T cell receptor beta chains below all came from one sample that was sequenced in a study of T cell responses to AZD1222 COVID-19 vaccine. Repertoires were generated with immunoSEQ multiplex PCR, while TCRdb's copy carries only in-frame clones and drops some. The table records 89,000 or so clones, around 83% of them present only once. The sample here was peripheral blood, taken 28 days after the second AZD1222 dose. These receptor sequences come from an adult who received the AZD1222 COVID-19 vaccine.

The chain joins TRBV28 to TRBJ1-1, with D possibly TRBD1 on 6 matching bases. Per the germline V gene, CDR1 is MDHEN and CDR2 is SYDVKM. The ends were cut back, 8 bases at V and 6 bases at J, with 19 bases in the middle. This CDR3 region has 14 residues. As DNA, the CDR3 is TGTGCCAGCTGGGACTGGGGGCGGGTGGCTGAAGCTTTCTTT. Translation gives CASWDWGRVAEAFF.

CDR3 coding DNA: TGTGCCAGCAGCTTAGAGTCCGGTCTAGCGGGGAACACCGGGGAGCTGTTTTTT. Translated: CASSLESGLAGNTGELFF. This chain links TRBV11-2 with TRBJ2-2; 8 positions match TRBD2. The junction had 7 bases not matched to a gene; V was cut back by 0 bases and J by 1 base. CDR3 length equals 18 residues. The germline V gene has CDR1 SGHAT and CDR2 FQNNGV.

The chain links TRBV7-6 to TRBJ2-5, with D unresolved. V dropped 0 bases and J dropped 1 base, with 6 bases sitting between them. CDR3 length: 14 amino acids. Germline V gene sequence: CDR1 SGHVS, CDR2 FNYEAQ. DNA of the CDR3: TGTGCCAGCAGCTTAGCGGCAGGCCAAGAGACCCAGTACTTC. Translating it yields CASSLAAGQETQYF.

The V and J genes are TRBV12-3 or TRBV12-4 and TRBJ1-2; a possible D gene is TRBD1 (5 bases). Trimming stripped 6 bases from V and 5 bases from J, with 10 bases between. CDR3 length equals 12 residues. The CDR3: CASRGVGYGYTF. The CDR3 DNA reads TGTGCCAGCAGGGGGGTGGGATATGGCTACACCTTC.

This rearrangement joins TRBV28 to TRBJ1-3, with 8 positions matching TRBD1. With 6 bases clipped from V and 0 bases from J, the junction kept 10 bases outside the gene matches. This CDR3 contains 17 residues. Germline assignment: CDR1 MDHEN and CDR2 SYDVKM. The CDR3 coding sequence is TGTGCCAGCAGGTACTTACAGGGGGGGAGCTCTGGAAACACCATATATTTT. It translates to CASRYLQGGSSGNTIYF.

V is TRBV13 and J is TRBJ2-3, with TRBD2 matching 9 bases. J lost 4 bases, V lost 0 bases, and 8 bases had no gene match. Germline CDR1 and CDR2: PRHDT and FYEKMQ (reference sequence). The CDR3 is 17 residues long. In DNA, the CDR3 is TGTGCCAGCAGCTTAGGCCAAGGGGCGGGAGGGGCAGATACGCAGTATTTT. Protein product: CASSLGQGAGGADTQYF.

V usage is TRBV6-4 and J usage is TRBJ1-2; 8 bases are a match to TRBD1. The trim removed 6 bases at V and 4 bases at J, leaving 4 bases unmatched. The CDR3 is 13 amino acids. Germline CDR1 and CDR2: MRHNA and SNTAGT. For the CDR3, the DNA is TGTGCCAGCAGGAGGACAGGGTCCTATGGCTACACCTTC. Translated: CASRRTGSYGYTF.

Here the CDR3 reads CASSFSNQPQHF. CDR3 bases: TGTGCCAGCTCTTTTAGCAATCAGCCCCAGCATTTT. V and J are TRBV19 and TRBJ1-5; D gene uncertain. Between the trimmed V and J ends, which lost 9 bases and 0 bases, there was a span of 6 bases. The CDR3 runs to 12 residues. Germline CDR1 and CDR2: LNHDA and SQIVND (reference sequence).